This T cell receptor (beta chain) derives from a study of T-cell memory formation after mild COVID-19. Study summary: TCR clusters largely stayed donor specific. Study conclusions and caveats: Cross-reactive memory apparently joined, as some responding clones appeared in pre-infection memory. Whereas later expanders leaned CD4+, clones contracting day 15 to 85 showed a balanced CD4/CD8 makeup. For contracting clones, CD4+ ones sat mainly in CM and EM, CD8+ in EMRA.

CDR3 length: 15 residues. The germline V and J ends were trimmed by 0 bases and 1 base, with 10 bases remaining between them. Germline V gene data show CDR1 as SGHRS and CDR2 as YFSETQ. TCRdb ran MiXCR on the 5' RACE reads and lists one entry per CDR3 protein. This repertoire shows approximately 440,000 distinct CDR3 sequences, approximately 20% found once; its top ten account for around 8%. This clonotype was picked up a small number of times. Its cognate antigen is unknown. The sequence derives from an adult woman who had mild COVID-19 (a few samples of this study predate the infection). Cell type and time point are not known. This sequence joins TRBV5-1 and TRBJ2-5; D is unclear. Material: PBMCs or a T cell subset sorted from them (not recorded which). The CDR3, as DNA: TGCGCCAGCAGCTTGGCCCCAGGCAGCCAAGAGACCCAGTACTTC. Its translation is CASSLAPGSQETQYF.